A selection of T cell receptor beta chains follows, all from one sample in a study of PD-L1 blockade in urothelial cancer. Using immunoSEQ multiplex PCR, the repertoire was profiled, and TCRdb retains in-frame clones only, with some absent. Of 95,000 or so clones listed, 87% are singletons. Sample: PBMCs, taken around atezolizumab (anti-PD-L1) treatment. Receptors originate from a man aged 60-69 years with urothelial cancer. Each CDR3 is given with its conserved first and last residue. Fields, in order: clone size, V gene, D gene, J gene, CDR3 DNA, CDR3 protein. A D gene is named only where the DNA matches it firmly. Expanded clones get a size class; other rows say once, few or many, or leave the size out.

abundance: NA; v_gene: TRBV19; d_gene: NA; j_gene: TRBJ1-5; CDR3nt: TGTGCCAGTAGTATTGGGGCAGATCAGCCCCAGCATTTT; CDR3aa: CASSIGADQPQHF
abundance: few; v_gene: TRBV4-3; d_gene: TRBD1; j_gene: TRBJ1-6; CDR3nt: TGCGCCAGCAGCCCCGAGACAGGGACAAATTCACCCCTCCACTTT; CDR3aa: CASSPETGTNSPLHF
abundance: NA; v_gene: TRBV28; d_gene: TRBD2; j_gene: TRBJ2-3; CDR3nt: TGTGCCAGCAGACCACGGCCGGGGGGGGCTCCCACAGATACGCAGTATTTT; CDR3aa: CASRPRPGGAPTDTQYF
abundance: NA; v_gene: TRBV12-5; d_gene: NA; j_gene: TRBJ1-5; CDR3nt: TGTGCTAGTGGACCAGCGGGAAGGCCCCAGCATTTT; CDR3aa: CASGPAGRPQHF
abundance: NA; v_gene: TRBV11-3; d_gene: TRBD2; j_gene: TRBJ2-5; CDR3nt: TGTGCCAGCAGCCCCGGGACTAGCTCAACTCAAGAGACCCAGTACTTC; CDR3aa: CASSPGTSSTQETQYF
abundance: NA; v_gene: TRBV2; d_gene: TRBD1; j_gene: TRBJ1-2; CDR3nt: TGTGCCAGCAGTGAAGAGACAGGGCACTATGGCTACACCTTC; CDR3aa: CASSEETGHYGYTF
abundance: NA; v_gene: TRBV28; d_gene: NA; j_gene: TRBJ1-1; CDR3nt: TGTGCCAGCAGTTTGGTGACTCAGAACACTGAAGCTTTCTTT; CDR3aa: CASSLVTQNTEAFF
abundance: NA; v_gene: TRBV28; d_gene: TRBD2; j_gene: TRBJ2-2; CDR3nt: TGTGCCAGCAGTTTACGCCCCGCGGGAGCCGGGGAGCTGTTTTTT; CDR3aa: CASSLRPAGAGELFF
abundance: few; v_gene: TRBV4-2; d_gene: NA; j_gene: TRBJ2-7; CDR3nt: TGTGCCAGCAGCCAAGCTCCGGAGCAGTACTTC; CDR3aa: CASSQAPEQYF
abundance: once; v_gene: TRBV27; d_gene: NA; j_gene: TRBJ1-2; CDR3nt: TGTGCCAGCGGCCCCTTTGGGGGGGCCATGTTGAACTATGGCTACACCTTC; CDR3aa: CASGPFGGAMLNYGYTF
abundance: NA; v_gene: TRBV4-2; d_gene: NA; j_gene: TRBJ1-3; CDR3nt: TGTGCCAGCAGCCACCCTCAGGGGCCGAGCTCTGGAAACACCATATATTTT; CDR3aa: CASSHPQGPSSGNTIYF
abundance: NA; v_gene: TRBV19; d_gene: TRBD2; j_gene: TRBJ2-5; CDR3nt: TGTGCCAGTAGTCGTGCGGGGGGAGAGACCCAGTACTTC; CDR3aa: CASSRAGGETQYF
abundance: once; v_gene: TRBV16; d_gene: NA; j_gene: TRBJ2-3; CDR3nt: TGTGCCAGCAGCCTCGCACGAGGGGGGGGCACAGATACGCAGTATTTT; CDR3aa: CASSLARGGGTDTQYF
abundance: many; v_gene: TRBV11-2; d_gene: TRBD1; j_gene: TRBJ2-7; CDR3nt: TGTGCCAGCAGCCCGTTAGAGGTGTGGGGACAGGGCTCCGAGCAGTACTTC; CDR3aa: CASSPLEVWGQGSEQYF
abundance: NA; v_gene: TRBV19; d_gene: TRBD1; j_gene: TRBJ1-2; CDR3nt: TGTGCCAGTAGTATCACCGTACAGGGGATCCACTATGGCTACACCTTC; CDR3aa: CASSITVQGIHYGYTF
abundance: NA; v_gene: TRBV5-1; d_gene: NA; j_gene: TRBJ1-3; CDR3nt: TGCGCCAGCAGCTTACAGGGCGGAAACACCATATATTTT; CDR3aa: CASSLQGGNTIYF
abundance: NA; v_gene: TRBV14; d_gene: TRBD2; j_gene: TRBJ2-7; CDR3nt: TGTGCCAGCAGCCTCGGACTAGCCTACGAGCAGTACTTC; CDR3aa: CASSLGLAYEQYF